The T cell receptor beta chain described here comes from a study of blood T cells in healthy people across ages. Whole-study context: Per two T cells, about one barcoded beta molecule was captured through template switching.

Comments on this clonotype: Its target is unknown.

Each donor's blood draw was 8.5 to 10 milliliters of peripheral blood. Germline loops: CDR1 KGHSH, CDR2 LQKENI. The V segment lost 4 bases and the J segment 1 base; nucleotides outside the gene matches: 6. The CDR3 extends over 15 amino acids. Findings and limits, study-wide: Getting older went along with TCR beta diversity per million T cells dropping roughly linearly.

Combining a sample-barcoded 5' primer with a J-beta primer mix, a second PCR ran for roughly 6 to 11 cycles. TCRdb re-called the 5' RACE reads with MiXCR, one entry per CDR3 protein. The profile shows about 680,000 distinct CDR3 sequences, 45% to 50% of them singletons. This clonotype originated in a woman aged 60 to 75 in good health. Sequencing used blood. The rearrangement joins TRBV18 to TRBJ2-5, with 7 bases matching TRBD1. CDR3 in amino acids: CASSLNTGVQETQYF. The DNA of the CDR3 is TGTGCCAGCTCACTAAATACAGGGGTCCAAGAGACCCAGTACTTC.